A selection of T cell receptor beta chains follows, all from one sample in a study of blood T cell repertoires in COVID-19. The assay was immunoSEQ multiplex PCR, and TCRdb's table has in-frame clones only and misses some. The sample holds 70,000 to 85,000 clones, 70% to 90% seen once. Sequences were obtained from peripheral blood. The receptors were gathered from a woman older than 75 in a cohort sampled during active or convalescent COVID-19. CDR3s include the opening cysteine and the closing phenylalanine or tryptophan. Each record gives: V gene, D gene, clone size, J gene, CDR3 length, CDR3 DNA, CDR3 protein. A D gene is named only where the DNA matches it firmly. Size is stated for part of the rows, as once, few or many counts, or as a class when the clone is expanded.

v_call: TRBV2
d_call: -
clone_size: -
j_call: TRBJ1-2
cdr3_length: 13
cdr3_nt: TGTGCCAGCATTTTCGGCAGGAACTATGGCTACACCTTC
cdr3_aa: CASIFGRNYGYTF

v_call: TRBV6-5
d_call: TRBD1
clone_size: -
j_call: TRBJ2-7
cdr3_length: 14
cdr3_nt: TGTGCCAGCACCCTCCGGGACAGGGGCTACGAGCAGTACTTC
cdr3_aa: CASTLRDRGYEQYF

v_call: TRBV2
d_call: TRBD1
clone_size: -
j_call: TRBJ2-5
cdr3_length: 15
cdr3_nt: TGTGCCAGCAGTGAACCAGGGGGCGTATCAGAGACCCAGTACTTC
cdr3_aa: CASSEPGGVSETQYF

v_call: TRBV5-1
d_call: TRBD2
clone_size: few
j_call: TRBJ2-1
cdr3_length: 18
cdr3_nt: TGCGCCAGCAGCATGACTAGCGGGAGGGCCATTTCCTACAATGAGCAGTTCTTC
cdr3_aa: CASSMTSGRAISYNEQFF

v_call: TRBV6-5
d_call: TRBD1
clone_size: -
j_call: TRBJ1-1
cdr3_length: 11
cdr3_nt: TGTGCCAGCAGGACAGGGAGGGAAGCTTTCTTT
cdr3_aa: CASRTGREAFF

v_call: TRBV7-8
d_call: TRBD1
clone_size: many
j_call: TRBJ1-1
cdr3_length: 16
cdr3_nt: TGTGCCAGCAGCTCCATAAAGACAGGGTTGGACACTGAAGCTTTCTTT
cdr3_aa: CASSSIKTGLDTEAFF

v_call: TRBV2
d_call: -
clone_size: -
j_call: TRBJ1-1
cdr3_length: 12
cdr3_nt: TGTGCCAGCACCGCAGGGAACACTGAAGCTTTCTTT
cdr3_aa: CASTAGNTEAFF

v_call: TRBV27
d_call: -
clone_size: -
j_call: TRBJ2-1
cdr3_length: 14
cdr3_nt: TGTGCCAGTAGGGGAAGACCCGGGTACAATGAGCAGTTCTTC
cdr3_aa: CASRGRPGYNEQFF

v_call: TRBV5-1
d_call: -
clone_size: -
j_call: TRBJ1-1
cdr3_length: 13
cdr3_nt: TGCGCCAGCAGGGTGTGGGGGGTTACTGAAGCTTTCTTT
cdr3_aa: CASRVWGVTEAFF

v_call: TRBV27
d_call: TRBD1
clone_size: -
j_call: TRBJ1-5
cdr3_length: 14
cdr3_nt: TGTGCCAGCGGCCTGGCAGGGGGCGTTCAGCCCCAGCATTTT
cdr3_aa: CASGLAGGVQPQHF

v_call: TRBV7-9
d_call: TRBD2
clone_size: -
j_call: TRBJ2-5
cdr3_length: 14
cdr3_nt: TGTGCCAGCAGCTTTACCGTGGGGGGGGAGACCCAGTACTTC
cdr3_aa: CASSFTVGGETQYF

v_call: TRBV6-8
d_call: -
clone_size: -
j_call: TRBJ2-3
cdr3_length: 16
cdr3_nt: TGTGCCAGCAGTCGAACTCAGGGGAATAGGACAGATACGCAGTATTTT
cdr3_aa: CASSRTQGNRTDTQYF

v_call: TRBV19
d_call: -
clone_size: -
j_call: TRBJ1-1
cdr3_length: 13
cdr3_nt: TGTGCCAGTAGTATGAGTCAGAACACTGAAGCTTTCTTT
cdr3_aa: CASSMSQNTEAFF

v_call: TRBV2
d_call: TRBD1
clone_size: once
j_call: TRBJ2-7
cdr3_length: 14
cdr3_nt: TGTGCCAGCAGTAAGGGACAGGGCATCCACGAGCAGTACTTC
cdr3_aa: CASSKGQGIHEQYF

v_call: TRBV30
d_call: -
clone_size: -
j_call: TRBJ1-2
cdr3_length: 13
cdr3_nt: TGTGCCTGGAGTGTCCAGGTGAACTATGGCTACACCTTC
cdr3_aa: CAWSVQVNYGYTF

v_call: TRBV7-9
d_call: -
clone_size: -
j_call: TRBJ2-1
cdr3_length: 15
cdr3_nt: TGTGCCAGCAGCTTAGGACGCGGCCTATACAATGAGCAGTTCTTC
cdr3_aa: CASSLGRGLYNEQFF

v_call: TRBV30
d_call: TRBD2
clone_size: many
j_call: TRBJ2-3
cdr3_length: 14
cdr3_nt: TGTGCCTGGAGAGGGGGGACTAGTAGGGATACGCAGTATTTT
cdr3_aa: CAWRGGTSRDTQYF

v_call: TRBV19
d_call: -
clone_size: -
j_call: TRBJ1-4
cdr3_length: 14
cdr3_nt: TGTGCCAGTAGTATTCAGGGCACTAATGAAAAACTGTTTTTT
cdr3_aa: CASSIQGTNEKLFF

v_call: TRBV7-2
d_call: TRBD2
clone_size: -
j_call: TRBJ2-2
cdr3_length: 17
cdr3_nt: TGTGCCAGCAGCTTAGGAACTAGCGGGATGCTCACCGGGGAGCTGTTTTTT
cdr3_aa: CASSLGTSGMLTGELFF

v_call: TRBV18
d_call: -
clone_size: -
j_call: TRBJ1-1
cdr3_length: 14
cdr3_nt: TGTGCCAGCTCACCCGGACAGACTAACACTGAAGCTTTCTTT
cdr3_aa: CASSPGQTNTEAFF

v_call: TRBV6-4
d_call: TRBD1
clone_size: -
j_call: TRBJ2-2
cdr3_length: 14
cdr3_nt: TGTGCCAGCAATCCCGGACAGGGAACCGGGGAGCTGTTTTTT
cdr3_aa: CASNPGQGTGELFF

v_call: TRBV19
d_call: -
clone_size: -
j_call: TRBJ1-1
cdr3_length: 14
cdr3_nt: TGTGCCAGTAGTATACGAGGGCTCGGCACTGAAGCTTTCTTT
cdr3_aa: CASSIRGLGTEAFF

v_call: TRBV18
d_call: -
clone_size: -
j_call: TRBJ2-5
cdr3_length: 15
cdr3_nt: TGTGCCAGCTCACCAGTCCATCAGGGGTTAGAGACCCAGTACTTC
cdr3_aa: CASSPVHQGLETQYF

v_call: TRBV30
d_call: TRBD1
clone_size: -
j_call: TRBJ2-3
cdr3_length: 15
cdr3_nt: TGTGCCTGGAGTCAACGGGACAGGGGTAAAGATACGCAGTATTTT
cdr3_aa: CAWSQRDRGKDTQYF

v_call: TRBV19
d_call: -
clone_size: -
j_call: TRBJ2-4
cdr3_length: 14
cdr3_nt: TGTGCCAGCCGGGACACCTTAGCCAAAAACATTCAGTACTTC
cdr3_aa: CASRDTLAKNIQYF

v_call: TRBV5-1
d_call: TRBD1
clone_size: -
j_call: TRBJ2-7
cdr3_length: 15
cdr3_nt: TGCGCCAGCAGCATCCCGGGACAGACAACCTACGAGCAGTACTTC
cdr3_aa: CASSIPGQTTYEQYF

v_call: TRBV11-2
d_call: -
clone_size: many
j_call: TRBJ1-2
cdr3_length: 13
cdr3_nt: TGTGCCAGCAGTTCCAGGGGAGACTATGGCTACACCTTC
cdr3_aa: CASSSRGDYGYTF

v_call: TRBV11-2
d_call: -
clone_size: -
j_call: TRBJ1-1
cdr3_length: 14
cdr3_nt: TGTGCCAGCAGCCCAACACCCATGAACACTGAAGCTTTCTTT
cdr3_aa: CASSPTPMNTEAFF

v_call: TRBV18
d_call: TRBD1
clone_size: -
j_call: TRBJ1-6
cdr3_length: 15
cdr3_nt: TGTGCCAGCTCAACTGAACAGGGGGTGGATTCACCCCTCCACTTT
cdr3_aa: CASSTEQGVDSPLHF